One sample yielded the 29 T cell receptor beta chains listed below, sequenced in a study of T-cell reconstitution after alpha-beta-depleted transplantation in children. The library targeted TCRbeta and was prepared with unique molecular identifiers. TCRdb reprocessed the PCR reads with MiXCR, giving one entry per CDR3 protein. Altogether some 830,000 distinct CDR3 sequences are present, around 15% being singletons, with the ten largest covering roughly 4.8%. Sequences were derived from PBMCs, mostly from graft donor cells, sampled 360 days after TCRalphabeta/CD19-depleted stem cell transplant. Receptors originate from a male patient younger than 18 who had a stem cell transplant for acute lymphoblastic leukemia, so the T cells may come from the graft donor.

In DNA, the CDR3 is TGCAGCGTTTTCGACAGCCAAGAGACCCAGTACTTC. Its protein is CSVFDSQETQYF. The chain is built from TRBV29-1 and TRBJ2-5; maybe TRBD1 (5 bases). The CDR3 has 12 amino acids. The V and J ends lost 5 bases and 1 base respectively, with 8 bases between them. Germline-derived CDR1 and CDR2 are SQVTM and ANQGSEA. The full variable domain, in which reference TRBV29-1 and TRBJ2-5 provide the parts outside the CDR3, is SAVISQKPSRDICQRGTSLTIQCQVDSQVTMMFWYRQQPGQSLTLIATANQGSEATYESGFVIDKFPISRPNLTFSTLTVSNMSPEDSSIYLCSVFDSQETQYFGPGTRLLVL.

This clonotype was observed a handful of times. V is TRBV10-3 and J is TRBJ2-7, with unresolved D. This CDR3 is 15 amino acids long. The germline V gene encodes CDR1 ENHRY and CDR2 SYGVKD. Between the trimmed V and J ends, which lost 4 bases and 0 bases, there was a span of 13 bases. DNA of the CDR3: TGTGCCATCAGTGTCTGGCCTCCAAGCTCCTACGAGCAGTACTTC. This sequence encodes CAISVWPPSSYEQYF.

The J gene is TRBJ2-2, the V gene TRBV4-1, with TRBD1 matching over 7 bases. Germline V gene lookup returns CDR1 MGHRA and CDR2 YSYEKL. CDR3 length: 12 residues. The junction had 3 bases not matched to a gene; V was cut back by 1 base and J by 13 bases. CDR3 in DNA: TGCGCCAGCAGCCAAGTGCGACAGGGGCTGTTTTTT. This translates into CASSQVRQGLFF.

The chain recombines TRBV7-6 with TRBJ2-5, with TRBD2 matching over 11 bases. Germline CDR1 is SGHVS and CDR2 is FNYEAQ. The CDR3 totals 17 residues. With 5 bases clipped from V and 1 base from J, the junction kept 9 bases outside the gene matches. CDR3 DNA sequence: TGTGCCAGCAGCCCGCGTTCCGGGACTAGCGGCCAAGAGACCCAGTACTTC. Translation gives CASSPRSGTSGQETQYF.

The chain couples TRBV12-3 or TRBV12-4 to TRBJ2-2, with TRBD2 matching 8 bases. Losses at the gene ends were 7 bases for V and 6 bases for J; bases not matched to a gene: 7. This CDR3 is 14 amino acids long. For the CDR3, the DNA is TGTGCCAGCAAGGGGACTAGTGTTCCCGGGGAGCTGTTTTTT. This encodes CASKGTSVPGELFF.

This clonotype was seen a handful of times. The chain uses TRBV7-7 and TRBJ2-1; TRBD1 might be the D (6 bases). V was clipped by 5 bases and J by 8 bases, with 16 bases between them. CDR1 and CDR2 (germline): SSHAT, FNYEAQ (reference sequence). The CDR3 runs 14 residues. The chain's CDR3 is CASSRDPGEHEQFF. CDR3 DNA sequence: TGTGCCAGCAGCAGGGACCCAGGGGAACATGAGCAGTTCTTC.

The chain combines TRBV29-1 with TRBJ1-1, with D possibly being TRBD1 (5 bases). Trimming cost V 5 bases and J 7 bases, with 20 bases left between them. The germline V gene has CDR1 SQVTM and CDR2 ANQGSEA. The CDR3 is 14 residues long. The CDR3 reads CSVCLGTIGGEAFF. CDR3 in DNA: TGCAGCGTTTGTCTTGGGACGATAGGTGGTGAAGCTTTCTTT.

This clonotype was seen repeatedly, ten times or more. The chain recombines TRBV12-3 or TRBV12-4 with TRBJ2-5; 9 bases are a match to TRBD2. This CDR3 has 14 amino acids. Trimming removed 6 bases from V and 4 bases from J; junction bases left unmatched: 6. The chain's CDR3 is CASSSGLARETQYF. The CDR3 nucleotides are TGTGCCAGCAGCTCGGGACTAGCTCGAGAGACCCAGTACTTC.

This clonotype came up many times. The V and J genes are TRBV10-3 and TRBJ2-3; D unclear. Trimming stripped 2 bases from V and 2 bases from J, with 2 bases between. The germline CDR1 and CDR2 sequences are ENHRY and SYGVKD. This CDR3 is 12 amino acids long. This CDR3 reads CAISENTDTQYF. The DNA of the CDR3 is TGTGCCATCAGTGAGAACACAGATACGCAGTATTTT.

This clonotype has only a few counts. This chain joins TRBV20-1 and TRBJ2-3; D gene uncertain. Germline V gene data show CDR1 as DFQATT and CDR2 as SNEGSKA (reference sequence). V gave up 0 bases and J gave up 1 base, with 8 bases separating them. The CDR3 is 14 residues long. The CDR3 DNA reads TGCAGTGCTAGAGACCCCATCCGCACAGATACGCAGTATTTT. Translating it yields CSARDPIRTDTQYF.

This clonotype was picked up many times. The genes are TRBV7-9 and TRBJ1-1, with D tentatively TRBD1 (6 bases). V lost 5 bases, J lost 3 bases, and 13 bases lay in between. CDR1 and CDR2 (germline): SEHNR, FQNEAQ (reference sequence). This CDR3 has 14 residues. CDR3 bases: TGTGCCAGCAGCCCGGGGACATCGGACACTGAAGCTTTCTTT. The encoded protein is CASSPGTSDTEAFF.

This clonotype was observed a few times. DNA of the CDR3: TGTGCCAGCAGCGTAGGAAGTTATGGGAATGGAGGCTACACCTTC. Translation gives CASSVGSYGNGGYTF. This sequence joins TRBV9 and TRBJ1-2, with D hard to call. Germline CDR1 reads SGDLS; CDR2 reads YYNGEE. V gave up 0 bases and J gave up 8 bases, with 17 bases separating them. The CDR3 is made up of 15 amino acids. Based on the CDR3 plus reference TRBV9 and TRBJ1-2, the full variable domain is DSGVTQTPKHLITATGQRVTLRCSPRSGDLSVYWYQQSLDQGLQFLIQYYNGEERAKGNILERFSAQQFPDLHSELNLSSLELGDSALYFCASSVGSYGNGGYTFGSGTRLTVV.

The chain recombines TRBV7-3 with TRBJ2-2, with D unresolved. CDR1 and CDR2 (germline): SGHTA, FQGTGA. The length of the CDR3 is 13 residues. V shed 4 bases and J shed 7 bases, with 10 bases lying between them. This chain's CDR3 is CASSSSIRGELFF. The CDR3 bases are TGTGCCAGCAGCTCGTCAATCCGCGGGGAGCTGTTTTTT.

The CDR3 sequence: CASSNGQVHIRGYTF. CDR3 coding DNA: TGCGCCAGCAGCAATGGACAGGTGCATATCCGTGGCTACACCTTC. The chain combines TRBV5-1 with TRBJ1-2; the match to TRBD1 covers 7 bases. Germline loops: CDR1 SGHRS, CDR2 YFSETQ. The CDR3 spans 15 residues. The J segment lost 7 bases and the V segment lost 4 bases, leaving 13 bases of the junction unmatched.

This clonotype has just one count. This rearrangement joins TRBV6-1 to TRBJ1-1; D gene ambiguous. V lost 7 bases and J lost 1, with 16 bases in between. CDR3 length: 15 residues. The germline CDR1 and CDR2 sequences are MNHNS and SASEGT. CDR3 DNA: TGTGCCAGCAATAAACAGAGGGTGTCGAACACTGAAGCTTTCTTT. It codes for CASNKQRVSNTEAFF.

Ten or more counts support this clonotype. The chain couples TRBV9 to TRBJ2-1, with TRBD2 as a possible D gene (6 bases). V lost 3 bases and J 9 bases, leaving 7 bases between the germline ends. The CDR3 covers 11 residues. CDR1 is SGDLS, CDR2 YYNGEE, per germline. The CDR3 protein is CASSEAGEQFF. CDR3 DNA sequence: TGTGCCAGCAGCGAAGCGGGTGAGCAGTTCTTC.

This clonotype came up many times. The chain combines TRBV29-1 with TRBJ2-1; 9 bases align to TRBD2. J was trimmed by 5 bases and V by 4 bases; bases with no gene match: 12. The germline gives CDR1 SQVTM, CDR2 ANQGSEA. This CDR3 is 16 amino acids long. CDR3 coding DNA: TGCAGCGTTGCGGGTAGCGGGAGACTCCCGGACAATGAGCAGTTCTTC. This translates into CSVAGSGRLPDNEQFF.

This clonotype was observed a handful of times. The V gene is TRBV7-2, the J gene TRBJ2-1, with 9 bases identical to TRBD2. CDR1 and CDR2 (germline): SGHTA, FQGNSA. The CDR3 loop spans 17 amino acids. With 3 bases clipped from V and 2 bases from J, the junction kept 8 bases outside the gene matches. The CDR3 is CASSFDGTSLAYNEQFF. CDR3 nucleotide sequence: TGTGCCAGCAGCTTCGACGGGACTAGCTTAGCCTACAATGAGCAGTTCTTC.

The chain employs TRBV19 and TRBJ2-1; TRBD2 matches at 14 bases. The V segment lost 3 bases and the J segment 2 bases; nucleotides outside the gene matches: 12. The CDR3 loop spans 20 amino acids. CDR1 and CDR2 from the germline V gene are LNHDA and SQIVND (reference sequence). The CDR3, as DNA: TGTGCCAGTAGTATGGAAGCCGGGACTAGCGGGAGCCCCACCTACAATGAGCAGTTCTTC. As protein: CASSMEAGTSGSPTYNEQFF. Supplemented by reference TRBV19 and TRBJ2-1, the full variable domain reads DGGITQSPKYLFRKEGQNVTLSCEQNLNHDAMYWYRQDPGQGLRLIYYSQIVNDFQKGDIAEGYSVSREKKESFPLTVTSAQKNPTAFYLCASSMEAGTSGSPTYNEQFFGPGTRLTVL.

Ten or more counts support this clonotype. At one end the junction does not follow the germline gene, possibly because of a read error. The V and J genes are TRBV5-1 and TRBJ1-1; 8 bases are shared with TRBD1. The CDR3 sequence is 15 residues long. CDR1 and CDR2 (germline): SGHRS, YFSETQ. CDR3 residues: CASSLGTGLNTEAFF. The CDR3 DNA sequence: TGTGCCAGCAGCTTAGGGACAGGATTGAACACTGAAGCTTTCTTT.

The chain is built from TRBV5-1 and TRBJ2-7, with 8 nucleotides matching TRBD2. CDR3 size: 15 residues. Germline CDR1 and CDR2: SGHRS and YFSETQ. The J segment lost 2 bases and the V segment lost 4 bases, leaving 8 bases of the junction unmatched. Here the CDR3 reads CASSTLAGNAYEQYF. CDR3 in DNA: TGCGCCAGCAGCACATTAGCGGGGAACGCCTACGAGCAGTACTTC.

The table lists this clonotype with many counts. CDR3 sequence (DNA): TGTGCCAGCAGTTCCCAAGATACGCAGTATTTT. It is translated as CASSSQDTQYF. V is TRBV28 and J is TRBJ2-3; unclear D gene. This CDR3 is 11 amino acids long. CDR1 MDHEN and CDR2 SYDVKM come from the germline V gene. Trimming stripped 4 bases from V and 5 bases from J, with 4 bases between.

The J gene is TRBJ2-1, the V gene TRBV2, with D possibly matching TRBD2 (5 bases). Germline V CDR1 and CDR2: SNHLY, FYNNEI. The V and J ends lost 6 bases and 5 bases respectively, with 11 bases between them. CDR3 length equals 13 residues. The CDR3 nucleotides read TGTGCCAGCAGCCCGGGGTCCCACAATGAGCAGTTCTTC. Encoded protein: CASSPGSHNEQFF.

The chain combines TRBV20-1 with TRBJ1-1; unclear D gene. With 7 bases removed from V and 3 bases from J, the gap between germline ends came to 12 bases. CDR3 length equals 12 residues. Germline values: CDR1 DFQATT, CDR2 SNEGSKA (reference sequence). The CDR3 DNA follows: TGCAGTGTTTTGGGTCGGGACACTGAAGCTTTCTTT. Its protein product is CSVLGRDTEAFF.

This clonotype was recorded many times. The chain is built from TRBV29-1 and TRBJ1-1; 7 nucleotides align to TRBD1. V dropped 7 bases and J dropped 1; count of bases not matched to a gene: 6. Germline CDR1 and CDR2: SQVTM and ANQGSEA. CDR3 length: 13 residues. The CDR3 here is CSGTGTENTEAFF. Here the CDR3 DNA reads TGCAGCGGAACCGGGACAGAGAACACTGAAGCTTTCTTT.

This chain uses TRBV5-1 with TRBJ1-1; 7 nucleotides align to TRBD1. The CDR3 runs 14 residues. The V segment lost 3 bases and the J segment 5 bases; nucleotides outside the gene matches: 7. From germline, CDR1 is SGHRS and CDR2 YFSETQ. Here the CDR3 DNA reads TGCGCCAGCAGCTCCGGGACAGTGGGAACTGAAGCTTTCTTT. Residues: CASSSGTVGTEAFF. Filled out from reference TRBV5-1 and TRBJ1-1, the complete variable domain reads KAGVTQTPRYLIKTRGQQVTLSCSPISGHRSVSWYQQTPGQGLQFLFEYFSETQRNKGNFPGRFSGRQFSNSRSEMNVSTLELGDSALYLCASSSGTVGTEAFFGQGTRLTVV.

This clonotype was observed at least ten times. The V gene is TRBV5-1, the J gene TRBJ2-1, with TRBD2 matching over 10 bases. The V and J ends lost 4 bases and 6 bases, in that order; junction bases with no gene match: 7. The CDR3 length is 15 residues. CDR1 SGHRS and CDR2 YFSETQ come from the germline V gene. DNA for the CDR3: TGCGCCAGCAGCGCCACCCTAGCGGGAGTCAATGAGCAGTTCTTC. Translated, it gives CASSATLAGVNEQFF.

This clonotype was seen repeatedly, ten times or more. The CDR3 sequence: CANPAVGETQYF. The CDR3 DNA reads as TGTGCCAACCCAGCGGTTGGTGAGACCCAGTACTTC. The V call is TRBV5-5, the J call TRBJ2-5, with D possibly being TRBD2 (5 bases). Trimming pared 9 bases from V and 5 bases from J, leaving 14 bases between. In germline, CDR1 is SGHKS, CDR2 YYEKEE (reference sequence). The CDR3 extends over 12 amino acids.

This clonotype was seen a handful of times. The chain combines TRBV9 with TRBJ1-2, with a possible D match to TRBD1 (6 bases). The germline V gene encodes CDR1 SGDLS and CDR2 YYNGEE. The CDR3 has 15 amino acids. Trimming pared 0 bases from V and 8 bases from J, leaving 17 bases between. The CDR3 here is CASSVAPQGRDGYTF. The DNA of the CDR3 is TGTGCCAGCAGCGTAGCCCCCCAGGGGAGGGACGGCTACACCTTC.